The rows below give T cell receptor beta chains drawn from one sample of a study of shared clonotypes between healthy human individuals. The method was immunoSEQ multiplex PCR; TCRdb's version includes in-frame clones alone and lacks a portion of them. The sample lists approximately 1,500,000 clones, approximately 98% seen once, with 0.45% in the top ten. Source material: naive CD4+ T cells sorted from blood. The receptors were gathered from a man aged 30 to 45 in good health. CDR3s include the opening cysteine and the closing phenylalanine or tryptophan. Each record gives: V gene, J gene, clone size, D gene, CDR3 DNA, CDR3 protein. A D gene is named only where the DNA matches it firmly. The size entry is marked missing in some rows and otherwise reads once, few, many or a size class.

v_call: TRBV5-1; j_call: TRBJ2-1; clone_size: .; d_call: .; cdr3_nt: TGCGCCAGCAGCGACCAACTGGCGCAAAGCTCCTACAATGAGCAGTTCTTC; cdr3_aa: CASSDQLAQSSYNEQFF
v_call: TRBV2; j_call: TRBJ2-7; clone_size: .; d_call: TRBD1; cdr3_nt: TGTGCCAGCGGTACAGGGGGCGCGTCGTACGAGCAGTACTTC; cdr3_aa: CASGTGGASYEQYF
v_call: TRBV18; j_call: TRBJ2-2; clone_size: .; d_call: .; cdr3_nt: TGTGCCAGCTCCCCGGCCGGCGGGGAGCTGTTTTTT; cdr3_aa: CASSPAGGELFF
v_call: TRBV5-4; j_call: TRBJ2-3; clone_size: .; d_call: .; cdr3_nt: TGTGCCAGCAGGGCTGACAGTAGAACAGATACGCAGTATTTT; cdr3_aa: CASRADSRTDTQYF
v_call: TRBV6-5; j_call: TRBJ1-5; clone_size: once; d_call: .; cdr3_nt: TGTGCCAGCAGTTATCGGGGAACCAATCAGCCCCAGCATTTT; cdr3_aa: CASSYRGTNQPQHF
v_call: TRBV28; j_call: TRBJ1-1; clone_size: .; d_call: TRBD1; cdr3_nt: TGTGCCAGCAGTCCGACAGGGCCTGAAGCTTTCTTT; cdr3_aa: CASSPTGPEAFF
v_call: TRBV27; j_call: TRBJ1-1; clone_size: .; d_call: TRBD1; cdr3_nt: TGTGCCAGCAGTTCTCCGACAGGGTCGACTGAAGCTTTCTTT; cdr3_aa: CASSSPTGSTEAFF
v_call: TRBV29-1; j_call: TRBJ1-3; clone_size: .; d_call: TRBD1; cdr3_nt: TGCAGCGTTGACACGACAGGGGCTGGAAACACCATATATTTT; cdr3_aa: CSVDTTGAGNTIYF
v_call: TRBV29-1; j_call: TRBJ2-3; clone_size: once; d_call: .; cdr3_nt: TGCAGCGTTGAAACAGGGTGGCCAGATACGCAGTATTTT; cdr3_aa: CSVETGWPDTQYF
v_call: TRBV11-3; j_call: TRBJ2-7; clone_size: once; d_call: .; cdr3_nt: TGTGCCAGCAGCCCGAGGCAGGGCGGAGAGCAGTACTTC; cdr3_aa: CASSPRQGGEQYF
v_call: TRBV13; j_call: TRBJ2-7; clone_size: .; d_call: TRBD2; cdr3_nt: TGTGCCAGCAGCTTATACCTGAGCGGGGCCTACGAGCAGTACTTC; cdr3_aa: CASSLYLSGAYEQYF
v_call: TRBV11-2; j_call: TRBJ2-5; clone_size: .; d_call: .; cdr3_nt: TGTGCCAGCAGCGCGAGAAGCTCTCAAGAGACCCAGTACTTC; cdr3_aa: CASSARSSQETQYF
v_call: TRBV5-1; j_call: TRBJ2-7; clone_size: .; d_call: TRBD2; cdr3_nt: TGCGCCACCAAGTCGGGACTAGCGGCCTCCTACGAGCAGTACTTC; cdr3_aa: CATKSGLAASYEQYF
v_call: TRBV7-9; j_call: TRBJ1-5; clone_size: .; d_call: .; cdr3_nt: TGTGCCAGCAGCTTAGCCCTCGGGGATAATCAGCCCCAGCATTTT; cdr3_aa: CASSLALGDNQPQHF
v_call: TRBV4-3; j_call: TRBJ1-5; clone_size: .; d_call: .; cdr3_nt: TGCGCCAGCAGCCAAGAATACAGGCCGGAGTATCAGCCCCAGCATTTT; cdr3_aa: CASSQEYRPEYQPQHF
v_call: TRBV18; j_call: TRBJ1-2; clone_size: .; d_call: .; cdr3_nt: TGTGCCAGCTCACCAGAAGGCCCTCTCTATGGCTACACCTTC; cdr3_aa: CASSPEGPLYGYTF
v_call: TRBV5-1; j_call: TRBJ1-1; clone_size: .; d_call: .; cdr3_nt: TGCGCCAGCAGCTTGGGTCTTGTGGGAGGAATGAACACTGAAGCTTTCTTT; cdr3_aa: CASSLGLVGGMNTEAFF
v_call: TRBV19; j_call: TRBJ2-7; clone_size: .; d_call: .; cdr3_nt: TGTGCCAGTAGTAGACTCGGGACTGAAGGAGTCTACGAGCAGTACTTC; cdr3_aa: CASSRLGTEGVYEQYF
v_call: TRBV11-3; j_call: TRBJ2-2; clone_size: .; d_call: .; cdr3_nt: TGTGCCAGCCGAGCCGGGGGGGAGCTGTTTTTT; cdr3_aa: CASRAGGELFF
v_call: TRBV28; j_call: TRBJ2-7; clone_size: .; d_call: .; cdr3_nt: TGTGCCAGCACCAAAAGGACTCTTATACCTTACGAGCAGTACTTC; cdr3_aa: CASTKRTLIPYEQYF
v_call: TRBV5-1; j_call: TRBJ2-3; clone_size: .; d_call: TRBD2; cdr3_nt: TGCGCCAGCAGCTTACTAGCGGGGGGAACAGATACGCAGTATTTT; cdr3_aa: CASSLLAGGTDTQYF
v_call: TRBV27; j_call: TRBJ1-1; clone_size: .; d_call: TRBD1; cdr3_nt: TGTGCCAGCAGTTTCGCCGGGACAGGGGTCATGAACACTGAAGCTTTCTTT; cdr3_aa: CASSFAGTGVMNTEAFF
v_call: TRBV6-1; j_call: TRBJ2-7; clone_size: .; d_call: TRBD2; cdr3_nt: TGTGCCAGCAGTGGACTAGCGGGTTACGAGCAGTACTTC; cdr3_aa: CASSGLAGYEQYF
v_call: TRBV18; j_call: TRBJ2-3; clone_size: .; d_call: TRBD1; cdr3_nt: TGTGCCAGCTCACCACGGACAGGGACAGATACGCAGTATTTT; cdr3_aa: CASSPRTGTDTQYF
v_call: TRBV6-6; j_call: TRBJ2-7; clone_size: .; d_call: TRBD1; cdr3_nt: TGTGCCAGCAGTGGCCCAGACAGGGGACCCTACGAGCAGTACTTC; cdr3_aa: CASSGPDRGPYEQYF
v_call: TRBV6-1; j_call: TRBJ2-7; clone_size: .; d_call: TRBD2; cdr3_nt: TGTGCCAGCAGTGCCGGGAGGGGATCCTACGAGCAGTACTTC; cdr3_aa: CASSAGRGSYEQYF
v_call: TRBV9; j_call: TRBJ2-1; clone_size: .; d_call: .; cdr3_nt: TGTGCCAGCAGCGTAGTCAGGACTGGTGAGCAGTTCTTC; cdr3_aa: CASSVVRTGEQFF
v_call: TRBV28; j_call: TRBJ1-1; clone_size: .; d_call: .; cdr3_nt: TGTGCCAGCAGCCAGCGTGGGGGCGTCGGGGACACTGAAGCTTTCTTT; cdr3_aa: CASSQRGGVGDTEAFF
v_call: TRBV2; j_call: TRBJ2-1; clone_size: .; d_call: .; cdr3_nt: TGTGCCAGCACCGATACAGGTTCCTCCTACAATGAGCAGTTCTTC; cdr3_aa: CASTDTGSSYNEQFF
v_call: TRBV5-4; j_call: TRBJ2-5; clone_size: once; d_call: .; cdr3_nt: TGTGCCAGCAGCCTAGCTTTAGGTCGTAACCAAGAGACCCAGTACTTC; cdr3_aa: CASSLALGRNQETQYF
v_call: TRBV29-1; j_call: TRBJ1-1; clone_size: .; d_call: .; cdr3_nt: TGCAGCGTTTCACGCGGGCCGACAGGACTGGCGGCTGAAGCTTTCTTT; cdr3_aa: CSVSRGPTGLAAEAFF
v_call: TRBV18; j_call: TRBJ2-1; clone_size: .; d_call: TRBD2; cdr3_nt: TGTGCCAGCTCACTATACACGACTAGCGGGATGGCAAATGAGCAGTTCTTC; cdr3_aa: CASSLYTTSGMANEQFF
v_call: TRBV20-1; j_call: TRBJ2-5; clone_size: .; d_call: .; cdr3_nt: TGCAGTGCGCTAAAAGAGACCCAGTACTTC; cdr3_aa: CSALKETQYF
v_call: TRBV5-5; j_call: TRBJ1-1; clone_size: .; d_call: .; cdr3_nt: TGTGCCAGCAGCCCGGAGGGTTCGCGACACGAAGCTTTCTTT; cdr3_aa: CASSPEGSRHEAFF
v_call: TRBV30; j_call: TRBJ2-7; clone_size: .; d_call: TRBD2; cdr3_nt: TGTGCCTGGTCAGCGGGACTGCCTTACGAGCAGTACTTC; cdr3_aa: CAWSAGLPYEQYF
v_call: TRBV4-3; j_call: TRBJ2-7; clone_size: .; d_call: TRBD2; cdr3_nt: TGCGCCAGCAGTCACGGCGGGGGATACGAGCAGTACTTC; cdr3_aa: CASSHGGGYEQYF
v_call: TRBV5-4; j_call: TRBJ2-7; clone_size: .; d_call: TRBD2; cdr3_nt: TGTGCCAGCAGCGGCGGACTAGCGAAGACCTACGAGCAGTACTTC; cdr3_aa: CASSGGLAKTYEQYF
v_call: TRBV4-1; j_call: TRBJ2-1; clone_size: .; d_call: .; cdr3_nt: TGCGCCAGCAGCCTGGGGCCCCTTTTGAATGAGCAGTTCTTC; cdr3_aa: CASSLGPLLNEQFF
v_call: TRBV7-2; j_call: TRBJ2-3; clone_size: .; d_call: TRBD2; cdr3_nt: TGTGCCAGCAGCTTATTTTCCTATTTGCGGGAGTTTTTGGATACGCAGTATTTT; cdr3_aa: CASSLFSYLREFLDTQYF
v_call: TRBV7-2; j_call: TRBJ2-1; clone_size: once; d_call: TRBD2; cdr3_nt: TGTGCCAGCAGCTTAGTCCCCAGCGGGACTGAGCAGTTCTTC; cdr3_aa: CASSLVPSGTEQFF
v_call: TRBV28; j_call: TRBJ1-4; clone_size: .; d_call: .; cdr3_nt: TGTGCCAGCACCCTGACGGGTCGACATGAAAAACTGTTTTTT; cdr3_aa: CASTLTGRHEKLFF
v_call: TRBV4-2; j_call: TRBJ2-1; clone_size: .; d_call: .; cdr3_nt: TGTGCCAGCAGCCAAGGCCCCGCGGAGCAGTTCTTC; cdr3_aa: CASSQGPAEQFF
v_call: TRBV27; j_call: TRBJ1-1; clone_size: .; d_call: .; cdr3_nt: TGTGCCAGCAGAAGGTATAGGGGGTCGGACACTGAAGCTTTCTTT; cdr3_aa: CASRRYRGSDTEAFF
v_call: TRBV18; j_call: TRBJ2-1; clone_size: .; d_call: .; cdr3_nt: TGTGCCAGCTCACTCCAGAAACAGGGTGAGCAGTTCTTC; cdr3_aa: CASSLQKQGEQFF